This passage covers 17 T cell receptor beta chains from one sample sequenced in a study of human T cells and chemical hapten exposure. Each CDR3 protein gets one entry after TCRdb re-called the RACE reads with MiXCR. This table has about 93,000 distinct CDR3 sequences, about 8.8% appearing once. Time point specified: healthy volunteer bleed at 2 weeks. Unfractionated whole blood yielded total RNA. The sequencing input was whole blood. These receptors were collected from a female donor in good health. Some clones in this sample may be carry-over from other donors' samples.

The chain recombines TRBV28 with TRBJ2-3; D remains unclear. The germline CDR1 and CDR2 sequences are MDHEN and SYDVKM. V gave up 5 bases and J gave up 0 bases, with 18 bases separating them. The CDR3 spans 17 residues. The CDR3 is CASSHQKPATSTDTQYF. The CDR3 nucleotides are TGTGCCAGCAGTCACCAAAAGCCGGCAACTAGCACAGATACGCAGTATTTT.

This clonotype has ten or more counts. The chain joins TRBV7-2 to TRBJ2-7, with 8 bases matching TRBD2. This CDR3 contains 15 residues. Per germline, CDR1 SGHTA and CDR2 FQGNSA. The ends lost 5 bases at V and 4 bases at J; junction bases unmatched: 10. The CDR3 DNA reads TGTGCCAGCAGCCCCAGCGCGGGAGGCGGGTACGAGCAGTACTTC. Translating it yields CASSPSAGGGYEQYF.

This clonotype occurred many times. The rearrangement links TRBV29-1 to TRBJ2-7; 8 nucleotides match TRBD1. Trimming cost V 3 bases and J 2 bases; bases outside gene matches: 3. This CDR3 has 13 residues. The germline V gene has CDR1 SQVTM and CDR2 ANQGSEA. The DNA for the CDR3 is TGCAGCGTTGAGACAGGGGCAACCTACGAGCAGTACTTC. Protein sequence: CSVETGATYEQYF.

This clonotype has a count of ten or more. This chain joins TRBV28 and TRBJ2-1; 13 bases are shared with TRBD2. Per germline, CDR1 MDHEN and CDR2 SYDVKM. The CDR3 consists of 13 residues. V was clipped by 10 bases and J by 8 bases; unmatched bases: 5. CDR3 protein: CAITSGRAHEQFF. The CDR3 DNA sequence: TGTGCCATTACTAGCGGGAGGGCCCATGAGCAGTTCTTC.

This clonotype was observed a handful of times. The rearrangement links TRBV21-1 to TRBJ2-7; TRBD1, the table's D call, was not compared with the DNA. TRBV21-1 counts as a pseudogene. The CDR3 length is 19 residues. Written as DNA, the CDR3 is TGTGCCAGCAGCTTCTTCCGGGATAAGCTCCCCAAATCTCGCTACGAGCAGTACTTC. Amino acids: CASSFFRDKLPKSRYEQYF.

The J gene is TRBJ2-5, the V gene TRBV7-9; TRBD1 matches at 10 bases. With V trimmed by 2 bases and J by 1 base, 13 bases remained unmatched. Germline V CDR1 and CDR2: SEHNR, FQNEAQ (reference sequence). This CDR3 spans 19 amino acids. The CDR3 nucleotides read TGTGCCAGCAGCTTACACCCCCCCACCCGGGACAGGGGCCAAGAGACCCAGTACTTC. Amino acids: CASSLHPPTRDRGQETQYF.

This clonotype was seen a few times. The chain uses TRBV5-1 and TRBJ2-7; the D gene is possibly TRBD2 (5 bases). Germline lookup yields CDR1 SGHRS and CDR2 YFSETQ. The V end was cut by 4 bases, the J end by 2 bases, with 16 bases between. The CDR3 consists of 15 residues. DNA of the CDR3: TGCGCCAGCAGCCCCGGCACCAGCGGACCCTACGAGCAGTACTTC. This gives the protein CASSPGTSGPYEQYF.

Only a few counts were recorded for this clonotype. The genes are TRBV7-9 and TRBJ2-1; 8 bases align to TRBD2. In germline, CDR1 is SEHNR, CDR2 FQNEAQ (reference sequence). Unmatched junction bases numbered 2, after V lost 1 base and J lost 0 bases. This CDR3 spans 16 amino acids. In DNA form, the CDR3 reads TGTGCCAGCAGCTTAGGTAGCGGGGTCTCCTACAATGAGCAGTTCTTC. It encodes CASSLGSGVSYNEQFF.

This rearrangement joins TRBV13 to TRBJ1-3; 11 bases align to TRBD1. Germline CDR1 PRHDT, CDR2 FYEKMQ (reference sequence). V lost 4 bases and J lost 3; bases outside the gene matches: 14. This CDR3 comprises 19 residues. CDR3 in DNA: TGTGCCAGCAGCTGGAATATCCCCGGACAGGGGGCTTATGGAAACACCATATATTTT. It encodes CASSWNIPGQGAYGNTIYF.

In this sample, this clonotype turned up many times. CDR3 residues: CASSLWGASNQPQHF. In DNA, the CDR3 is TGTGCCAGCAGTTTGTGGGGGGCAAGCAATCAGCCCCAGCATTTT. The chain links TRBV6-2 or TRBV6-3 to TRBJ1-5; D possibly corresponds to TRBD1 (6 bases). This CDR3 has 15 amino acids. Germline V gene data show CDR1 as MNHEY and CDR2 as SVGEGT. V was shortened by 4 bases and J by 1 base, with 11 bases between the two germline ends.

The table lists this clonotype with many counts. The chain links TRBV27 to TRBJ2-3; weak D call: TRBD2 (6 bases). The V and J ends lost 8 bases and 2 bases respectively, with 11 bases between them. Per the germline V gene, CDR1 is MNHEY and CDR2 is SMNVEV (reference sequence). The CDR3 extends over 13 amino acids. CDR3 in DNA: TGTGCCAGCCGGCAGGGACTCACAGATACGCAGTATTTT. Translating it yields CASRQGLTDTQYF.

This clonotype was counted a few times. V usage is TRBV7-2 and J usage is TRBJ2-2; TRBD2 is a possible D gene (6 bases). Trimming left V 3 bases short and J 5 bases short, with 25 bases between. In germline, CDR1 is SGHTA, CDR2 FQGNSA. The CDR3 is 19 amino acids. CDR3 DNA sequence: TGTGCCAGCAGCTTTACCCTGACGGAGGCGGGATCGTGGACCGGGGAGCTGTTTTTT. Translating gives CASSFTLTEAGSWTGELFF.

A few counts support this clonotype. The chain recombines TRBV3-1 with TRBJ2-3; D is unresolved. V lost 1 base and J lost 5, with 7 bases in between. Germline V gene lookup returns CDR1 LGHDT and CDR2 YNNKEL (reference sequence). There are 13 residues in the CDR3. CDR3 sequence reads: CASSQGHQDTQYF. The CDR3 coding sequence is TGTGCCAGCAGCCAAGGACACCAAGATACGCAGTATTTT.

A few counts support this clonotype. The CDR3 nucleotides are TGTGCCAGCAGCTTGCCCGGGACGTCTGATTACGAGCAGTACTTC. It codes for CASSLPGTSDYEQYF. The chain recombines TRBV5-4 with TRBJ2-7, with D perhaps assigned TRBD1 or TRBD2 (5 bases each). The germline gives CDR1 SGHNT, CDR2 YYREEE (reference sequence). The CDR3 loop spans 15 amino acids. With 1 base removed from V and 4 bases from J, the gap between germline ends came to 15 bases.

This clonotype was counted at least ten times. This chain joins TRBV7-8 and TRBJ2-2; the match to TRBD2 covers 7 bases. J was trimmed by 4 bases and V by 0 bases; bases with no gene match: 5. CDR1 and CDR2 from the germline V gene are SGHVS and FQNEAQ. This CDR3 is 16 amino acids long. CDR3 sequence reads: CASSLAGLGITGELFF. DNA of the CDR3: TGTGCCAGCAGCTTAGCCGGACTAGGCATCACCGGGGAGCTGTTTTTT.

This clonotype showed up just once. The chain carries TRBV12-3 or TRBV12-4 and TRBJ1-6; unclear D gene. The CDR3 contains 15 residues. Trimming took off 4 bases at V and 2 bases at J, with 9 bases between the two ends. CDR3 in amino acids: CASSSATTYNSPLHF. CDR3 coding DNA: TGTGCCAGCAGTTCAGCAACAACCTATAATTCACCCCTCCACTTT.

This clonotype was counted only a few times. The chain has TRBV6-1 and TRBJ2-3; a weak D match, TRBD1 (5 bases). This CDR3 has 14 residues. Trimming removed 7 bases from V and 3 bases from J, with 14 bases in between. Germline-derived CDR1 and CDR2 are MNHNS and SASEGT. DNA for the CDR3: TGTGCCAGCAAGTGGACAAGCGAGACAGATACGCAGTATTTT. It codes for CASKWTSETDTQYF.